This T cell receptor (beta chain) was profiled in a study of blood T cell repertoires in COVID-19. Study in general: PBMCs, B-cell-depleted T cells, or T cells were the source of the cDNA or gDNA that made up the material.

The study counted Cohort 3 donors as recovered given two negative PCRs, clearance, or symptom resolution. CDR1 and CDR2 (germline): ENHRY, SYGVKD. This CDR3 is 18 amino acids long. V was pared by 6 bases and J by 1 base, with 15 bases of the junction left unmatched. The repertoire was sequenced with immunoSEQ multiplex PCR; TCRdb's copy has only in-frame clones and lacks some. The table records around 390,000 clones, about 83% of them present only once. The chain employs TRBV10-3 and TRBJ2-1; 7 bases line up with TRBD1. The clonotype originates from a woman aged 50 to 60 who had recovered from COVID-19. Sequencing was performed on PBMCs or T cells enriched from blood (not recorded which). This CDR3 is CAISLRQGDASSYNEQFF. The CDR3, as DNA: TGTGCCATCAGCCTACGACAGGGAGACGCATCATCCTACAATGAGCAGTTCTTC.